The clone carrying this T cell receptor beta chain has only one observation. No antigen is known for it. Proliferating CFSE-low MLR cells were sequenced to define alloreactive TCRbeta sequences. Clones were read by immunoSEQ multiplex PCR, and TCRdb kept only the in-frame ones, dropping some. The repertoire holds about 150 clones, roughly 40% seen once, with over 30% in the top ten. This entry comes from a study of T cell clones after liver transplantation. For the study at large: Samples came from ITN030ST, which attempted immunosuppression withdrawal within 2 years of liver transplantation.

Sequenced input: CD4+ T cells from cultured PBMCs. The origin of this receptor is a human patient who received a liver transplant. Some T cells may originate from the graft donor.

CDR3 in DNA: TGTGCTAGTGGCCTAGCGGGGGGGGAGACCCAGTACTTC. Residues: CASGLAGGETQYF. The gene calls are TRBV12-5 and TRBJ2-5; 12 bases agree with TRBD2. Unmatched junction bases numbered 1, after V lost 6 bases and J lost 5 bases. CDR3 length equals 13 residues. Germline CDR1 reads LGHNT; CDR2 reads FRNRAP.